This T cell receptor (beta chain) was recovered during a study of cytomegalovirus exposure and HLA in healthy donors. Per germline, CDR1 SQVTM and CDR2 ANQGSEA. V was shortened by 2 bases and J by 0 bases, with 16 bases between the two germline ends. The CDR3 covers 16 residues. The PCR made use of 60 Vbeta and 13 Jbeta primers. Generated by immunoSEQ multiplex PCR, the TCRdb table keeps only in-frame clones and is missing some. Its table lists about 64,000 clones. The study sampled nominally healthy donors, though unrecorded immune exposures were likely. Concerning this clone: Its antigen is unidentified.

Study results and limitations: According to an earlier analysis, most TCR beta V segments yielded productive rearrangements about 87% or about 30% of the time. A later analysis linked a missense variant in DCLRE1C to the trimming of TCR beta V and J genes.

The sequenced sample was PBMCs. The clonotype was recovered from a young woman in good health and CMV-seronegative. The chain uses TRBV29-1 and TRBJ1-2, with D tentatively TRBD1 (6 bases). CDR3 nucleotide sequence: TGCAGCGTTGAACGTCCCAGGGACAAAGCTAACTATGGCTACACCTTC. Its protein is CSVERPRDKANYGYTF.